The sequence of this T cell receptor (beta chain) was determined in a study of blood T cell repertoires in COVID-19. Germline-derived CDR1 and CDR2 are SGHTA and FQGTGA. CDR3 size: 17 residues. Trimming shortened V by 6 bases and J by 0 bases, and 15 bases separated the two germline ends. This clone has only one observation. Sequenced by immunoSEQ multiplex PCR; TCRdb stores in-frame clones only, minus some. Altogether under 200,000 clones are present, around 88% being singletons, with the ten largest covering roughly 5.9%. Everyone who took part was 18 to 89 years old, and they came from fewer than 25 US areas.

The receptor was derived from a man aged 40-49 years with acute COVID-19. Sequencing was performed on PBMCs or T cells enriched from blood (not recorded which). The chain carries TRBV7-3 and TRBJ2-6; no reliable D call. The CDR3 protein is CASSHPLEFSGANVLTF. The CDR3 DNA reads TGTGCCAGCAGTCATCCTTTGGAGTTCTCTGGGGCCAACGTCCTGACTTTC. The variable domain in full, completed from reference TRBV7-3 and TRBJ2-6, reads GAGVSQTPSNKVTEKGKYVELRCDPISGHTALYWYRQSLGQGPEFLIYFQGTGAADDSGLPNDRFFAVRPEGSVSTLKIQRTERGDSAVYLCASSHPLEFSGANVLTFGAGSRLTVL.